These T cell receptor beta chains were read from a single sample in a study of T cells after yellow fever vaccination. TCRdb fed the 5' RACE reads into MiXCR, producing one record per CDR3 protein. Of approximately 580,000 distinct CDR3 sequences in the sample, about a sixth are singletons; the top ten hold 17%. The sequencing here drew on PBMCs, taken 5 to 6 days after the first yellow fever vaccination. These receptor sequences come from a man younger than 35 who received the YFV17D yellow fever vaccine. The CDR3 runs from the conserved cysteine through the conserved F or W. Each record gives: D gene, V gene, J gene, clone size, CDR3 protein, CDR3 DNA. The D gene is left open where the match is weak. Size values are once, few and many counts, or a class for expanded clones, and some rows have none.

.	TRBV12-3/TRBV12-4	TRBJ1-5	few	CASSPLHPNQPQHF	TGTGCCAGCAGTCCCTTACACCCCAATCAGCCCCAGCATTTT
TRBD2	TRBV7-3	TRBJ2-1	few	CASSTAGGPLYNEQFF	TGTGCCAGCAGCACCGCGGGGGGGCCACTCTACAATGAGCAGTTCTTC
TRBD1	TRBV7-2	TRBJ2-7	.	CASRGGRTGDEQYF	TGTGCCAGCAGAGGCGGAAGGACAGGAGATGAGCAGTACTTC
.	TRBV5-1	TRBJ2-3	few	CASSLSGDADTQYF	TGCGCCAGCAGCTTGTCCGGGGATGCAGATACGCAGTATTTT
.	TRBV14	TRBJ2-3	.	CASSPSLVTDTQYF	TGTGCCAGCAGCCCGTCGCTAGTCACAGATACGCAGTATTTT
.	TRBV7-2	TRBJ2-7	few	CASSLIGVTYEQYF	TGTGCCAGCAGCTTAATTGGGGTGACCTACGAGCAGTACTTC
.	TRBV9	TRBJ1-5	.	CASSAGEGVQPQHF	TGTGCCAGCAGCGCCGGGGAGGGAGTTCAGCCCCAGCATTTT
.	TRBV12-3/TRBV12-4	TRBJ1-6	many	CASSIGGYNSPLHF	TGTGCCAGCAGCATAGGGGGGTATAATTCACCCCTCCACTTT
TRBD2	TRBV4-3	TRBJ2-7	few	CASSQEKRGFYEQYF	TGCGCCAGCAGCCAAGAAAAGCGGGGGTTCTACGAGCAGTACTTC
.	TRBV7-2	TRBJ1-5	.	CASSLVDVVQPQHF	TGTGCCAGCAGCTTAGTTGATGTGGTTCAGCCCCAGCATTTT
TRBD2	TRBV4-3	TRBJ2-2	few	CASSQDRPLAGYTGELFF	TGCGCCAGCAGCCAAGATAGGCCACTAGCGGGGTACACCGGGGAGCTGTTTTTT
TRBD1	TRBV7-9	TRBJ2-1	.	CASSPRQGENEQFF	TGTGCCAGCAGCCCCCGACAGGGGGAAAATGAGCAGTTCTTC
.	TRBV18	TRBJ2-5	.	CASSPSWQKETQYF	TGTGCCAGCTCACCATCGTGGCAGAAAGAGACCCAGTACTTC
TRBD1	TRBV4-2	TRBJ1-6	.	CASSRTGSPLHF	TGTGCCAGCAGCCGGACAGGTTCACCCCTCCACTTT
.	TRBV4-2	TRBJ2-7	.	CASSQVEGVYEQYF	TGTGCCAGCAGCCAAGTAGAGGGAGTCTACGAGCAGTACTTC
TRBD2	TRBV6-1	TRBJ2-1	.	CASSGAGGHILREQFF	TGTGCCAGCAGTGGGGCGGGGGGCCATATTCTCAGGGAGCAGTTCTTC
.	TRBV6-2/TRBV6-3	TRBJ2-3	few	CASSAWGGSTDTQYF	TGTGCCAGCAGTGCCTGGGGTGGGAGCACAGATACGCAGTATTTT
.	TRBV4-1	TRBJ2-5	few	CASRQAAREETQYF	TGCGCCAGCAGGCAAGCGGCGCGGGAAGAGACCCAGTACTTC
.	TRBV10-3	TRBJ2-5	many	CATTGSQETQYF	TGTGCCACCACAGGTTCACAAGAGACCCAGTACTTC
.	TRBV7-2	TRBJ1-3	.	CASSLAVDRNTIYF	TGTGCCAGCAGCTTAGCAGTGGACAGAAACACCATATATTTT
.	TRBV21-1	TRBJ1-2	.	CASSKGRTANYGYTF	TGTGCCAGCAGCAAAGGTAGAACAGCTAACTATGGCTACACCTTC
.	TRBV20-1	TRBJ1-2	.	CSAWDLSNYGYTF	TGCAGTGCCTGGGACCTATCTAACTATGGCTACACCTTC
.	TRBV12-3/TRBV12-4	TRBJ1-2	.	CASSLTGQDGYTF	TGTGCCAGCAGCCTTACAGGGCAGGACGGCTACACCTTC
.	TRBV4-1	TRBJ2-1	.	CASSQRDSSSYNEQFF	TGCGCCAGCAGCCAGAGGGACTCCTCCTCCTACAATGAGCAGTTCTTC
.	TRBV5-4	TRBJ2-5	.	CASSSEGSQYF	TGTGCCAGCAGCTCGGAAGGCTCCCAGTACTTC
.	TRBV7-2	TRBJ2-6	few	CASSSQEANVLTF	TGTGCCAGCAGCTCCCAGGAGGCCAACGTCCTGACTTTC
TRBD1	TRBV28	TRBJ2-1	.	CASSFPDRDNEQFF	TGTGCCAGCAGTTTCCCCGACAGGGACAATGAGCAGTTCTTC
.	TRBV29-1	TRBJ2-1	few	CSVARASKGNEQFF	TGCAGCGTTGCCCGGGCTTCGAAGGGCAATGAGCAGTTCTTC
TRBD2	TRBV27	TRBJ2-1	few	CASSWGLAVYNEQFF	TGTGCCAGCAGTTGGGGACTAGCGGTTTACAATGAGCAGTTCTTC
TRBD1	TRBV2	TRBJ2-1	few	CASVEQGSEFF	TGTGCCAGCGTGGAACAGGGGAGTGAGTTCTTC
TRBD2	TRBV10-3	TRBJ2-3	.	CAISEPTGTSGGRTDTQYF	TGTGCCATCAGTGAGCCCACCGGGACTAGCGGGGGGCGCACAGATACGCAGTATTTT
TRBD2	TRBV7-6	TRBJ2-5	.	CASSLPGGRQTQYF	TGTGCCAGCAGCCTACCCGGGGGGAGACAGACCCAGTACTTC
.	TRBV7-6	TRBJ2-3	many	CASSLTGRTDTQYF	TGTGCCAGCAGCTTAACGGGGCGAACAGATACGCAGTATTTT
.	TRBV25-1	TRBJ1-2	.	CAPSRCYGYTF	TGTGCCCCCAGCAGGTGCTATGGCTACACCTTC
.	TRBV29-1	TRBJ2-6	.	CSVEPAGQGANVLTF	TGCAGCGTTGAACCGGCGGGTCAAGGGGCCAACGTCCTGACTTTC
TRBD2	TRBV11-2	TRBJ2-3	few	CASTRRGGGTDTQYF	TGTGCCAGCACCCGACGGGGGGGAGGCACAGATACGCAGTATTTT
TRBD1	TRBV6-5	TRBJ2-5	few	CASSFSRQGPRETQYF	TGTGCCAGCAGTTTCTCTCGACAGGGTCCGCGGGAGACCCAGTACTTC
TRBD1	TRBV5-1	TRBJ2-6	.	CASTNAGTGSVGANVLTF	TGCGCCAGCACCAATGCCGGGACAGGGTCAGTTGGGGCCAACGTCCTGACTTTC
TRBD1	TRBV30	TRBJ2-5	.	CAWSRDRLQETQYF	TGTGCCTGGAGTCGGGACAGGCTCCAAGAGACCCAGTACTTC
.	TRBV3-1	TRBJ2-2	.	CASSLMVTASPNTGELFF	TGTGCCAGCAGCCTGATGGTTACAGCTAGCCCGAACACCGGGGAGCTGTTTTTT
TRBD2	TRBV6-1	TRBJ2-1	.	CASSPGTSWTLHNEQFF	TGTGCCAGCAGTCCCGGGACTAGTTGGACCCTCCACAATGAGCAGTTCTTC
.	TRBV7-2	TRBJ2-4	many	CASSFNPRDIQYF	TGTGCCAGCAGCTTTAATCCCAGAGACATTCAGTACTTC
.	TRBV4-2	TRBJ2-5	few	CASSQDPRKTQYF	TGTGCCAGCAGCCAAGACCCGCGAAAGACCCAGTACTTC
TRBD1	TRBV12-3/TRBV12-4	TRBJ2-3	many	CASSADRAGTDTQYF	TGTGCCAGCAGTGCCGACAGGGCGGGCACAGATACGCAGTATTTT
.	TRBV5-6	TRBJ1-3	few	CASSLLGGYSGNTIYF	TGTGCCAGCAGCTTGTTGGGGGGCTACTCTGGAAACACCATATATTTT
TRBD1	TRBV5-1	TRBJ2-2	few	CASRKTGGNTGELFF	TGCGCCAGCAGGAAGACAGGGGGTAACACCGGGGAGCTGTTTTTT
TRBD2	TRBV5-4	TRBJ2-5	few	CASSRSGVYQETQYF	TGTGCCAGCAGCCGTAGCGGGGTGTACCAAGAGACCCAGTACTTC
.	TRBV10-3	TRBJ1-5	once	CATGGSSNQPQHF	TGTGCCACCGGGGGGAGTAGCAATCAGCCCCAGCATTTT
.	TRBV20-1	TRBJ2-5	.	CSAKGSGESQETQYF	TGCAGTGCTAAGGGGTCGGGGGAGTCCCAAGAGACCCAGTACTTC
.	TRBV5-1	TRBJ1-2	few	CASKDQGNYGYTF	TGCGCCAGTAAAGACCAGGGGAACTATGGCTACACCTTC
.	TRBV27	TRBJ1-6	many	CASSFNNSPLHF	TGTGCCAGCAGTTTTAATAATTCACCCCTCCACTTT
TRBD1	TRBV4-1	TRBJ1-1	.	CASSAYNRGTEAFF	TGCGCCAGCAGCGCATATAACAGGGGCACTGAAGCTTTCTTT
TRBD2	TRBV12-3/TRBV12-4	TRBJ2-1	.	CASTPGTSHSNEQFF	TGTGCCAGCACTCCGGGGACTAGCCATTCCAATGAGCAGTTCTTC